This record looks at one TCR beta chain sequence and its context. TCRdb keeps only in-frame clones here, not all; method: immunoSEQ multiplex PCR. The sample holds about 87,000 clones; around 90% are singletons and the top ten take over 5%. The data derive from a study of blood T cell repertoires in COVID-19. The sequence derives from a man between 18 and 29 years old with COVID-19, enrolled during active disease. Sequencing was carried out using peripheral blood.

Here the CDR3 DNA reads TGTGCCAGCAGCCAAGACCCCGACAGGGGGCGAAAAAGGGATGGAGGCTACACCTTC. Amino acids: CASSQDPDRGRKRDGGYTF. J is TRBJ1-2 and V is TRBV3-1 (or the pseudogene TRBV3-2), with 10 bases that match TRBD1. The ends lost 0 bases at V and 8 bases at J; junction bases unmatched: 18. CDR1 and CDR2 (germline): LGHDT, YNNKEL (reference sequence). This CDR3 contains 19 residues.